The text below deals with one TCR beta chain. The data were taken from a study of response to subunit inactivated influenza vaccine. MiXCR, applied by TCRdb to the RT-PCR reads, yields one record per CDR3 protein. Here the sample spans 550,000 to 650,000 distinct CDR3 sequences, 12% being singletons. Trimming took off 6 bases at V and 0 bases at J, with 9 bases between the two ends. CDR1 SQVTM and CDR2 ANQGSEA come from the germline V gene. CDR3 length: 13 amino acids. V gene TRBV29-1 combines with J gene TRBJ1-3; TRBD1 is a possible D gene (5 bases). The source was PBMCs from blood, collected on the day of vaccination. The TCR originated in a man aged 50 to 59 who received an inactivated influenza vaccine. CDR3 in amino acids: CSVVGGSGNTIYF. The CDR3, as DNA: TGCAGCGTCGTCGGGGGCTCTGGAAACACCATATATTTT.